This entry concerns a single TCR beta chain. Its specificity is not known. This sample stems from a study of T cell repertoires in cytomegalovirus infection. TCRdb re-analysed the reads in MiXCR, keeping a single row per CDR3 protein. This table has around 750,000 distinct CDR3 sequences, about 31% appearing once. This CDR3 spans 15 amino acids. Germline V gives CDR1 WNHNN, CDR2 SYGVQD (reference sequence). V was clipped by 5 bases and J by 7 bases, with 17 bases between them. The receptor was derived from a human donor in good health (CMV status not recorded). Some clones in this sample may be carry-over from other donors' samples. The sequences come from cultured CD8+ T cells from PBMCs, collected from culture after CMV antigen stimulation. The chain links TRBV10-1 to TRBJ2-2; possible D gene TRBD1, 6 bases. The CDR3 nucleotides are TGCGCCAGCAGTTATCTCAGGGGAACGGACGGGGAGCTGTTTTTT. Its protein is CASSYLRGTDGELFF.